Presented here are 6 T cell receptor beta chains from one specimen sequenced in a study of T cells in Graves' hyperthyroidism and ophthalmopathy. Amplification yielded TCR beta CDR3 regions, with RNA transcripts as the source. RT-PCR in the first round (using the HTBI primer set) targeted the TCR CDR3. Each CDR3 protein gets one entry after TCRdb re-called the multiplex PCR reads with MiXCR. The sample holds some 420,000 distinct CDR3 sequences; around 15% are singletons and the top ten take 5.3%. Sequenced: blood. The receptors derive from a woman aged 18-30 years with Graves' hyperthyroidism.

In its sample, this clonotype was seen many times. CDR3 bases: TGTGCCAGCAGTGAGGGTGAGCAGTTCTTC. This gives the protein CASSEGEQFF. This chain links TRBV2 with TRBJ2-1, with D unresolved. Germline CDR1 SNHLY, CDR2 FYNNEI. V dropped 3 bases and J dropped 9 bases, with 3 bases sitting between them. This CDR3 is built from 10 residues.

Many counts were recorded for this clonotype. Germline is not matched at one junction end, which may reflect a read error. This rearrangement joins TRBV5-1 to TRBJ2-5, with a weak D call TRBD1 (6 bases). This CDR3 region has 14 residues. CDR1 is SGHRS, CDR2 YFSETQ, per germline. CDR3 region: CASSLAGAQETQYF. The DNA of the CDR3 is TGTGCCAGCAGTTTGGCAGGGGCCCAAGAGACCCAGTACTTC.

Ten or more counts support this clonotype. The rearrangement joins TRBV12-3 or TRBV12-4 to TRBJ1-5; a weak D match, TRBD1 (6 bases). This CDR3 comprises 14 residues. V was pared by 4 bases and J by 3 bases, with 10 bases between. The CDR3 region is CASSWDINNQPQHF. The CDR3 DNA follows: TGTGCCAGCAGTTGGGACATTAACAATCAGCCCCAGCATTTT.

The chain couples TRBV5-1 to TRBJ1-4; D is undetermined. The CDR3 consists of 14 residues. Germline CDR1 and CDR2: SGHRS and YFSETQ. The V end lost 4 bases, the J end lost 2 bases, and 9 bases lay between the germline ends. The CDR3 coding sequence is TGCGCCAGCAGCCTAGGGTGGACTAATGAAAAACTGTTTTTT. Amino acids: CASSLGWTNEKLFF. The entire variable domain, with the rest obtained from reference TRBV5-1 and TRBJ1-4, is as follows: KAGVTQTPRYLIKTRGQQVTLSCSPISGHRSVSWYQQTPGQGLQFLFEYFSETQRNKGNFPGRFSGRQFSNSRSEMNVSTLELGDSALYLCASSLGWTNEKLFFGSGTQLSVL.

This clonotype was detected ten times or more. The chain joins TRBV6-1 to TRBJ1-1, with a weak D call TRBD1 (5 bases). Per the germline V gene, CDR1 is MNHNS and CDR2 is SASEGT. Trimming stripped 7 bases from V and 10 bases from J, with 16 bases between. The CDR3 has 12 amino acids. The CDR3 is CASTPVAGRAFF. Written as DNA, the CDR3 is TGTGCCAGCACCCCCGTAGCAGGGCGAGCTTTCTTT.

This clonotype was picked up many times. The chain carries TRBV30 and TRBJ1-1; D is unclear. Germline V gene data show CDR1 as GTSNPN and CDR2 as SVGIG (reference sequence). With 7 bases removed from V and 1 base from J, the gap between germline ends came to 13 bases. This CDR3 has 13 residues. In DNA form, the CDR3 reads TGTGCCTCCTCGGGAGACACGAACACTGAAGCTTTCTTT. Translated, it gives CASSGDTNTEAFF.